This is a list of T cell receptor beta chains from one sample in a study of blood T cell repertoires in COVID-19. Sequencing was performed with immunoSEQ multiplex PCR; in TCRdb, only in-frame clones are kept and a portion is missing. The data hold hundreds of thousands of clones, with more than 75% observed a single time. The sample was peripheral blood. Every receptor here comes from a woman between 45 and 65 years old with COVID-19, enrolled during active disease. The CDR3 runs from the conserved cysteine through the conserved F or W. D genes are given only for firm matches. Rows give clone size only sometimes, using once, few, many, or a class for an expanded clone.

v_call: TRBV21-1; cdr3_length: 21; j_call: TRBJ1-1; d_call: -; clone_size: -; cdr3_aa: CASSKTLGRQGFYRMNTEAFF; cdr3_nt: TGTGCCAGCAGCAAAACATTAGGGAGACAGGGTTTCTACAGGATGAACACTGAAGCTTTCTTT
v_call: TRBV9; cdr3_length: 16; j_call: TRBJ2-1; d_call: TRBD2; clone_size: -; cdr3_aa: CASSERGLAKDNEQFF; cdr3_nt: TGTGCCAGCAGCGAGAGAGGACTAGCGAAAGACAATGAGCAGTTCTTC
v_call: TRBV4-3; cdr3_length: 15; j_call: TRBJ1-2; d_call: -; clone_size: -; cdr3_aa: CASSQYQGSRDGYTF; cdr3_nt: TGCGCCAGCAGCCAATATCAGGGTAGTAGAGATGGCTACACCTTC
v_call: TRBV6-2/TRBV6-3; cdr3_length: 16; j_call: TRBJ1-5; d_call: TRBD1; clone_size: -; cdr3_aa: CASSHPQGYSNQPQHF; cdr3_nt: TGTGCCAGCAGTCACCCACAGGGGTATAGCAATCAGCCCCAGCATTTT
v_call: TRBV9; cdr3_length: 13; j_call: TRBJ1-1; d_call: -; clone_size: -; cdr3_aa: CASSVTLNTEAFF; cdr3_nt: TGTGCCAGCAGCGTAACACTGAACACTGAAGCTTTCTTT
v_call: TRBV9; cdr3_length: 16; j_call: TRBJ2-5; d_call: -; clone_size: -; cdr3_aa: CASSVGLGQGQETQYF; cdr3_nt: TGTGCCAGCAGCGTAGGGTTGGGGCAGGGTCAAGAGACCCAGTACTTC
v_call: TRBV5-1; cdr3_length: 14; j_call: TRBJ2-7; d_call: -; clone_size: -; cdr3_aa: CASSLGGSSYEQYF; cdr3_nt: TGCGCCAGCAGCTTGGGTGGCAGCTCCTACGAGCAGTACTTC
v_call: TRBV27; cdr3_length: 16; j_call: TRBJ2-7; d_call: TRBD2; clone_size: -; cdr3_aa: CASSLTKLAGTYEQYF; cdr3_nt: TGTGCCAGCAGTTTGACGAAGCTAGCGGGAACCTACGAGCAGTACTTC
v_call: TRBV9; cdr3_length: 11; j_call: TRBJ2-3; d_call: -; clone_size: once; cdr3_aa: CASSPSSTQYF; cdr3_nt: TGTGCCAGCAGCCCCTCGAGTACGCAGTATTTT
v_call: TRBV7-7; cdr3_length: 16; j_call: TRBJ2-5; d_call: TRBD2; clone_size: -; cdr3_aa: CASSSTYTGGKETQYF; cdr3_nt: TGTGCTAGCAGCTCCACCTACACCGGGGGGAAAGAGACCCAGTACTTC
v_call: TRBV19; cdr3_length: 16; j_call: TRBJ1-6; d_call: -; clone_size: -; cdr3_aa: CASSDLLRQKNSPLHF; cdr3_nt: TGTGCCAGTAGTGATTTGCTACGACAGAAAAATTCACCCCTCCACTTT